This entry lists 9 T cell receptor beta chains sequenced from one sample in a study of blood T cells in healthy people across ages. Through a sample-barcoded 5' primer and a J-beta primer mix, a second PCR was run for about 6 to 12 cycles. TCRdb reprocessed the 5' RACE reads via MiXCR and lists one record per CDR3 protein. The sample holds about 800,000 distinct CDR3 sequences; approximately 25% are singletons and the top ten take approximately 4%. Another study also made use of these data, one on T cells of mothers and their children.

The sample consisted of blood. Receptor source: a boy aged 10-17 years in good health.

The gene calls are TRBV3-1 and TRBJ1-1, with a tentative D call TRBD1 (5 bases). The CDR3 extends over 16 amino acids. Per the germline V gene, CDR1 is LGHDT and CDR2 is YNNKEL (reference sequence). Trimming stripped 2 bases from V and 3 bases from J, with 16 bases between. CDR3 nucleotides: TGTGCCAGCAGCCAAAGGGGAGGGGTCGGGGACACTGAAGCTTTCTTT. Residues: CASSQRGGVGDTEAFF.

The J gene is TRBJ2-1, the V gene TRBV2; 7 bases line up with TRBD2. CDR1 SNHLY and CDR2 FYNNEI come from the germline V gene. The junction had 10 bases not matched to a gene; V was cut back by 4 bases and J by 4 bases. The CDR3 has 16 amino acids. The CDR3 DNA reads as TGTGCCAGCAGTGGGAGACTAGCAGGCTCTTACAATGAGCAGTTCTTC. As protein: CASSGRLAGSYNEQFF. Drawing the rest from reference TRBV2 and TRBJ2-1, the complete variable domain is EPEVTQTPSHQVTQMGQEVILRCVPISNHLYFYWYRQILGQKVEFLVSFYNNEISEKSEIFDDQFSVERPDGSNFTLKIRSTKLEDSAMYFCASSGRLAGSYNEQFFGPGTRLTVL.

The chain recombines TRBV6-5 with TRBJ2-7; D might be TRBD1 (5 bases). V lost 5 bases, J lost 3 bases, and 20 bases lay in between. This CDR3 spans 16 amino acids. CDR1 is MNHEY, CDR2 SVGAGI, per germline. The CDR3, as DNA: TGTGCCAGCAGTAGGGGCCAGCCTACTACGAGCTACGAGCAGTACTTC. Residues: CASSRGQPTTSYEQYF.

As DNA, the CDR3 is TGTGCCAGTAGGATTCGAACGGGGAAACTGTTTTTT. It specifies CASRIRTGKLFF. The chain couples TRBV19 to TRBJ1-4, with D unresolved. The V gene lost 6 bases and the J gene lost 11 bases, with 13 bases spanning the gap. CDR1 and CDR2 (germline): LNHDA, SQIVND (reference sequence). The CDR3 is made up of 12 amino acids.

This clonotype was observed a handful of times. CDR3 nucleotide sequence: TGTGCCAGCTCGAAGGGGGGATTGAATGAGCAGTTCTTC. Its translation is CASSKGGLNEQFF. The chain is built from TRBV25-1 and TRBJ2-7, with D perhaps being TRBD1 or TRBD2 (6 bases each). Gene TRBJ2-1 matches the end of the DNA better, so the J call may be wrong. This CDR3 comprises 13 residues. The germline V gene has CDR1 MGHDK and CDR2 SYGVNS.

On this clonotype itself: The junction does not match germline at one end; this may be a read error. The chain couples TRBV6-2 or TRBV6-3 to TRBJ1-2, with a weak D call TRBD1 (5 bases). This CDR3 is 15 amino acids long. Germline CDR1 MNHEY, CDR2 SVGEGT. The CDR3 DNA follows: TGTGCCAGCAGTAAATACAGGCCTGACAACTATCGCTACACCTTC. This translates into CASSKYRPDNYRYTF.

The chain joins TRBV9 to TRBJ2-1; TRBD2 agrees at 10 bases. CDR1 is SGDLS, CDR2 YYNGEE, per germline. The CDR3 length is 15 residues. V lost 1 base and J lost 2; bases outside the gene matches: 0. CDR3 sequence: CASSVLAGAYNEQFF. DNA for the CDR3: TGTGCCAGCAGCGTACTAGCGGGAGCCTACAATGAGCAGTTCTTC. The full variable domain, completed using reference TRBV9 and TRBJ2-1, is DSGVTQTPKHLITATGQRVTLRCSPRSGDLSVYWYQQSLDQGLQFLIQYYNGEERAKGNILERFSAQQFPDLHSELNLSSLELGDSALYFCASSVLAGAYNEQFFGPGTRLTVL.

The table lists this clonotype with a few counts. This could be a read error, since a much larger clone is one nucleotide away. This chain joins TRBV7-2 and TRBJ1-2; D ambiguous. Trimming shortened V by 7 bases and J by 0 bases, and 3 bases separated the two germline ends. The CDR3 sequence is 11 residues long. CDR1 is SGHTA, CDR2 FQGNSA, per germline. This CDR3 reads CASTPNYGYTF. CDR3 bases: TGTGCCAGCACCCCTAACTATGGCTACACCTTC.

The count of this clonotype is one. The chain carries TRBV28 and TRBJ1-1, with 11 nucleotides matching TRBD1. The ends lost 5 bases at V and 6 bases at J; junction bases unmatched: 14. The CDR3 totals 17 residues. The germline CDR1 and CDR2 sequences are MDHEN and SYDVKM. CDR3 in amino acids: CASSIPGQGGPKAEAFF. CDR3 in DNA: TGTGCCAGCAGTATACCGGGACAGGGGGGCCCCAAGGCTGAAGCTTTCTTT.